These T cell receptor beta chains were read from a single sample in a study of response to subunit inactivated influenza vaccine. A single record per CDR3 protein comes from TCRdb applying MiXCR to the RT-PCR reads. The sample records 650,000 or so distinct CDR3 sequences, 14% being singletons. Here the sequenced sample was PBMCs from blood, taken 14 to 15 days before vaccination. The receptor source for this set is a middle-aged man who received an inactivated influenza vaccine. Both conserved end residues are part of each CDR3. A D gene is named only where the DNA matches it firmly. Expanded clones get a size class; other rows say once, few or many, or leave the size out.

j_gene: TRBJ2-5
v_gene: TRBV29-1
abundance: .
d_gene: TRBD1
CDR3nt: TGCAGCGTTGACGGCAGGGGGAGAAGCCAAGAGACCCAGTACTTC
CDR3aa: CSVDGRGRSQETQYF

j_gene: TRBJ2-2
v_gene: TRBV12-3/TRBV12-4
abundance: .
d_gene: .
CDR3nt: TGTGCCAGCAGTTATCTTCGGGGCATCAGCACCGGGGAGCTGTTTTTT
CDR3aa: CASSYLRGISTGELFF

j_gene: TRBJ2-7
v_gene: TRBV10-3
abundance: .
d_gene: .
CDR3nt: TGTGCCAGTAGTTCCGGGACACAGTTCTTCTACGAGCAGTACTTC
CDR3aa: CASSSGTQFFYEQYF

j_gene: TRBJ1-2
v_gene: TRBV12-3/TRBV12-4
abundance: .
d_gene: .
CDR3nt: TGTGCCAGCAGTTTAGACGTTCGCTATGGCTACACCTTC
CDR3aa: CASSLDVRYGYTF

j_gene: TRBJ2-7
v_gene: TRBV27
abundance: .
d_gene: TRBD2
CDR3nt: TGTGCCAGCAGTTTGTCTAGCGGGGGGGGGGCCTACGAGCAGTACTTC
CDR3aa: CASSLSSGGGAYEQYF

j_gene: TRBJ1-3
v_gene: TRBV29-1
abundance: few
d_gene: TRBD1
CDR3nt: TGCAGCTTTCAACAGGGGGCGGGGGACACCATATATTTT
CDR3aa: CSFQQGAGDTIYF

j_gene: TRBJ2-3
v_gene: TRBV10-3
abundance: .
d_gene: TRBD1
CDR3nt: TGTGCCATCAGTCGGGACAGCTTCACAGATACGCAGTATTTT
CDR3aa: CAISRDSFTDTQYF

j_gene: TRBJ1-1
v_gene: TRBV5-4
abundance: few
d_gene: .
CDR3nt: TGTGCCAGCAGCTTACAGGGAGTTAGGACAAACACTGAAGCTTTCTTT
CDR3aa: CASSLQGVRTNTEAFF

j_gene: TRBJ2-3
v_gene: TRBV12-3/TRBV12-4
abundance: .
d_gene: .
CDR3nt: TGTGCCAGCAGCCCAGGGCTGTTCTTTAGCACAGATACGCAGTATTTT
CDR3aa: CASSPGLFFSTDTQYF

j_gene: TRBJ2-5
v_gene: TRBV4-3
abundance: few
d_gene: .
CDR3nt: TGCGCCAGCAGCCACCAGCAGGGCCAAGAGACCCAGTACTTC
CDR3aa: CASSHQQGQETQYF

j_gene: TRBJ1-4
v_gene: TRBV10-3
abundance: .
d_gene: .
CDR3nt: TGTGCCATCAGTGCGGGAGGGGAAAAACTGTTTTTT
CDR3aa: CAISAGGEKLFF

j_gene: TRBJ1-6
v_gene: TRBV6-5
abundance: few
d_gene: .
CDR3nt: TGTGCCAGCAGTTATGACCCGCAGTATAATTCACCCCTCCACTTT
CDR3aa: CASSYDPQYNSPLHF

j_gene: TRBJ2-2
v_gene: TRBV15
abundance: many
d_gene: .
CDR3nt: TGTGCCACCAGCAGAGAGAACACCGGGGAGCTGTTTTTT
CDR3aa: CATSRENTGELFF

j_gene: TRBJ2-1
v_gene: TRBV7-2
abundance: few
d_gene: .
CDR3nt: TGTGCCAGCAATCCAGGGTCCTACAATGAGCAGTTCTTC
CDR3aa: CASNPGSYNEQFF

j_gene: TRBJ2-7
v_gene: TRBV5-1
abundance: few
d_gene: TRBD2
CDR3nt: TGCGCCAGCAGCTTGGCGGCTAGCGGAAGCTACGAGCAGTACTTC
CDR3aa: CASSLAASGSYEQYF

j_gene: TRBJ2-5
v_gene: TRBV7-9
abundance: .
d_gene: TRBD2
CDR3nt: TGTGCCAGCAGCATAGGACTAGCTACTGAGACCCAGTACTTC
CDR3aa: CASSIGLATETQYF

j_gene: TRBJ2-2
v_gene: TRBV7-2
abundance: once
d_gene: TRBD1
CDR3nt: TGTGCCAGCAGCCGGTCGGGACAGGCTCGTACCGGGGAGCTGTTTTTT
CDR3aa: CASSRSGQARTGELFF

j_gene: TRBJ2-7
v_gene: TRBV29-1
abundance: .
d_gene: .
CDR3nt: TGCAGCGTTGGGTTCGGGGAAACCTACGAGCAGTACTTC
CDR3aa: CSVGFGETYEQYF

j_gene: TRBJ2-2
v_gene: TRBV6-2/TRBV6-3
abundance: few
d_gene: .
CDR3nt: TGTGCCAGCACTCTAAGGCAGCCCGGGGAGCTGTTTTTT
CDR3aa: CASTLRQPGELFF

j_gene: TRBJ2-4
v_gene: TRBV29-1
abundance: .
d_gene: .
CDR3nt: TGCAGCGTGGTTACTAGGTCGATAGCCAAAAACATTCAGTACTTC
CDR3aa: CSVVTRSIAKNIQYF

j_gene: TRBJ1-6
v_gene: TRBV4-3
abundance: many
d_gene: .
CDR3nt: TGCGCCAGCAGCCAAGATCGCCCAGGTGCCAATTCACCCCTCCACTTT
CDR3aa: CASSQDRPGANSPLHF

j_gene: TRBJ2-2
v_gene: TRBV15
abundance: few
d_gene: .
CDR3nt: TGTGCCACCCGTCAACGGGAGAACACCGGGGAGCTGTTTTTT
CDR3aa: CATRQRENTGELFF

j_gene: TRBJ2-2
v_gene: TRBV20-1
abundance: .
d_gene: TRBD2
CDR3nt: TGCAGTGCTAGCGGGAGGGATTTTTTCGCGAACACCGGGGAGCTGTTTTTT
CDR3aa: CSASGRDFFANTGELFF

j_gene: TRBJ2-2
v_gene: TRBV28
abundance: .
d_gene: .
CDR3nt: TGTGCCAGCAGTTTTTGGGGCAGGGACACCGGGGAGCTGTTTTTT
CDR3aa: CASSFWGRDTGELFF

j_gene: TRBJ2-3
v_gene: TRBV6-5
abundance: few
d_gene: TRBD1
CDR3nt: TGTGCCAGCAGTTCAATCCGACAGGGGCGCACAGATACGCAGTATTTT
CDR3aa: CASSSIRQGRTDTQYF

j_gene: TRBJ2-1
v_gene: TRBV28
abundance: few
d_gene: .
CDR3nt: TGTGCCAGCAGACCCCAGTCACCTGAGCAGTTCTTC
CDR3aa: CASRPQSPEQFF

j_gene: TRBJ2-1
v_gene: TRBV9
abundance: few
d_gene: TRBD2
CDR3nt: TGTGCCAGCAGCGTGTCCTTTAGCGGGCAGTACAATGAGCAGTTCTTC
CDR3aa: CASSVSFSGQYNEQFF

j_gene: TRBJ1-2
v_gene: TRBV5-6
abundance: few
d_gene: TRBD1
CDR3nt: TGTGCCAGCAGCCATGGGACAGTAGCTAACTATGGCTACACCTTC
CDR3aa: CASSHGTVANYGYTF

j_gene: TRBJ1-1
v_gene: TRBV6-1
abundance: few
d_gene: TRBD1
CDR3nt: TGTGCCAGCAGTCCACAGGGGGCGGGCACTGAAGCTTTCTTT
CDR3aa: CASSPQGAGTEAFF

j_gene: TRBJ2-7
v_gene: TRBV28
abundance: few
d_gene: .
CDR3nt: TGTGCCAGCAGTCCGGGGGATCAACGCTACGAGCAGTACTTC
CDR3aa: CASSPGDQRYEQYF

j_gene: TRBJ2-5
v_gene: TRBV10-3
abundance: few
d_gene: .
CDR3nt: TGTGCCATCAGTGAACCCACGCGCGGGTCAGGCCAAGAGACCCAGTACTTC
CDR3aa: CAISEPTRGSGQETQYF

j_gene: TRBJ2-3
v_gene: TRBV15
abundance: .
d_gene: TRBD1
CDR3nt: TGTGCCACCAGCAGAGGGGGGGACAGGCGAACAGATACGCAGTATTTT
CDR3aa: CATSRGGDRRTDTQYF

j_gene: TRBJ2-7
v_gene: TRBV11-2
abundance: .
d_gene: .
CDR3nt: TGTGCCAGCAGCTTGGCTTTCACCATTGGGGGCGAGCAGTACTTC
CDR3aa: CASSLAFTIGGEQYF

j_gene: TRBJ2-1
v_gene: TRBV4-1
abundance: few
d_gene: .
CDR3nt: TGCGCCAGCAGCGCGCCGTGGGGCCCGGATGAGCAGTTCTTC
CDR3aa: CASSAPWGPDEQFF

j_gene: TRBJ2-2
v_gene: TRBV29-1
abundance: .
d_gene: .
CDR3nt: TGCAGCGTTGGGAACAGGGTTAACACCGGGGAGCTGTTTTTT
CDR3aa: CSVGNRVNTGELFF

j_gene: TRBJ1-1
v_gene: TRBV5-1
abundance: .
d_gene: .
CDR3nt: TGCGCCAGCAGCCCGTTAGACCGGATCAAAGCTTTCTTT
CDR3aa: CASSPLDRIKAFF

j_gene: TRBJ1-1
v_gene: TRBV5-1
abundance: .
d_gene: .
CDR3nt: TGCGCCAGCAGCTTGGGGTATGGGAGGAACACTGAAGCTTTCTTT
CDR3aa: CASSLGYGRNTEAFF

j_gene: TRBJ2-7
v_gene: TRBV20-1
abundance: few
d_gene: TRBD2
CDR3nt: TGCAGTGCTAGAGGAGGTAGCGGGAGAATCCACGAGCAGTACTTC
CDR3aa: CSARGGSGRIHEQYF

j_gene: TRBJ2-1
v_gene: TRBV4-1
abundance: .
d_gene: TRBD2
CDR3nt: TGCGCCAGCAGCCATACCGGGCGACCCGGGACTAGCGGGAGTTCCTACAGCGAGCAGTTCTTC
CDR3aa: CASSHTGRPGTSGSSYSEQFF

j_gene: TRBJ2-1
v_gene: TRBV7-8
abundance: many
d_gene: .
CDR3nt: TGTGCCAGCAGCAACGACGGACTTTCATTGAGGAATGAGCAGTTCTTC
CDR3aa: CASSNDGLSLRNEQFF

j_gene: TRBJ2-3
v_gene: TRBV7-9
abundance: .
d_gene: .
CDR3nt: TGTGCCAGCGCGGAGGGGGATGGCACAGATACGCAGTATTTT
CDR3aa: CASAEGDGTDTQYF

j_gene: TRBJ2-3
v_gene: TRBV19
abundance: .
d_gene: .
CDR3nt: TGTGCCAGTAGTCCTAGCCCAAACACAGATACGCAGTATTTT
CDR3aa: CASSPSPNTDTQYF

j_gene: TRBJ2-1
v_gene: TRBV27
abundance: many
d_gene: .
CDR3nt: TGTGCCAGCAGTATCACTAGGGTATCTTCCTACAATGAGCAGTTCTTC
CDR3aa: CASSITRVSSYNEQFF

j_gene: TRBJ2-5
v_gene: TRBV6-1
abundance: .
d_gene: TRBD1
CDR3nt: TGTGCCAGCAGTCGGACAGGGGTTGGGGGAGAGACCCAGTACTTC
CDR3aa: CASSRTGVGGETQYF

j_gene: TRBJ2-7
v_gene: TRBV11-2
abundance: few
d_gene: .
CDR3nt: TGTGCCAGCAGCTTAGGATTCGGCAGGGGCCCTACACAGAGCTCCTACGAGCAGTACTTC
CDR3aa: CASSLGFGRGPTQSSYEQYF

j_gene: TRBJ1-6
v_gene: TRBV6-5
abundance: few
d_gene: TRBD1
CDR3nt: TGTGCCAGCAGTTCTACTTGGGACAGGAATTCACCCCTCCACTTT
CDR3aa: CASSSTWDRNSPLHF

j_gene: TRBJ2-3
v_gene: TRBV4-2
abundance: .
d_gene: TRBD2
CDR3nt: TGTGCCAGCAGCCAAGGGGGACTAGCGGGAGCAGATACGCAGTATTTT
CDR3aa: CASSQGGLAGADTQYF

j_gene: TRBJ2-4
v_gene: TRBV11-2
abundance: .
d_gene: TRBD2
CDR3nt: TGTGCCAGCAGCTTATTAGCGGGCAAAAACATTCAGTACTTC
CDR3aa: CASSLLAGKNIQYF

j_gene: TRBJ2-5
v_gene: TRBV1
abundance: .
d_gene: .
CDR3nt: TGCACCAGCAGCGGGCCCACTATAGAGACCCAGTACTTC
CDR3aa: CTSSGPTIETQYF

j_gene: TRBJ2-5
v_gene: TRBV4-2
abundance: few
d_gene: TRBD1
CDR3nt: TGTGCCAGCAGCCAAGCCGGGACAGGGGGCGATGAGACCCAGTACTTC
CDR3aa: CASSQAGTGGDETQYF

j_gene: TRBJ1-6
v_gene: TRBV28
abundance: .
d_gene: .
CDR3nt: TGTGCCAGCAGTTTTGGGGGGTATTCACCCCTCCACTTT
CDR3aa: CASSFGGYSPLHF

j_gene: TRBJ1-2
v_gene: TRBV7-2
abundance: .
d_gene: .
CDR3nt: TGTGCCAGCAGCATCGGGACTTCTAACTATGGCTACACCTTC
CDR3aa: CASSIGTSNYGYTF

j_gene: TRBJ2-5
v_gene: TRBV5-1
abundance: few
d_gene: .
CDR3nt: TGCGCCAGCAGCTTGGGACTAGTTCATGGTCAAGAGACCCAGTACTTC
CDR3aa: CASSLGLVHGQETQYF

j_gene: TRBJ2-7
v_gene: TRBV5-1
abundance: many
d_gene: .
CDR3nt: TGCGCCAGCAGCTTGGTCCCAGGGGCAGTGTACGAGCAGTACTTC
CDR3aa: CASSLVPGAVYEQYF

j_gene: TRBJ1-5
v_gene: TRBV19
abundance: few
d_gene: TRBD1
CDR3nt: TGTGCCAGTAAGGACCGGGACAGAGAGAATCAGCCCCAGCATTTT
CDR3aa: CASKDRDRENQPQHF

j_gene: TRBJ2-3
v_gene: TRBV6-2/TRBV6-3
abundance: .
d_gene: .
CDR3nt: TGTGCCAGCAGTTACTCGATCGACCTACTCCCTAGCACAGATACGCAGTATTTT
CDR3aa: CASSYSIDLLPSTDTQYF

j_gene: TRBJ2-6
v_gene: TRBV7-2
abundance: .
d_gene: .
CDR3nt: TGTGCCAGCGGCGACCGTCGCTCTGGGGCCAACGTCCTGACTTTC
CDR3aa: CASGDRRSGANVLTF

j_gene: TRBJ2-7
v_gene: TRBV20-1
abundance: .
d_gene: TRBD1
CDR3nt: TGCAGTGCTTCAACAGGGGTACCCTACGAGCAGTACTTC
CDR3aa: CSASTGVPYEQYF